The rows below give T cell receptor beta chains drawn from one sample of a study of cytomegalovirus exposure and HLA in healthy donors. Using immunoSEQ multiplex PCR, the repertoire was profiled, and TCRdb retains in-frame clones only, with some absent. This sample has about 190,000 clones, with over 80% found just once. The sequenced sample consisted of PBMCs. The receptors originated from a man between 25 and 39 years old in good health and CMV-seronegative. CDR3s include the opening cysteine and the closing phenylalanine or tryptophan. The order of the fields is D gene, J gene, clone size, V gene, CDR3 protein, CDR3 DNA. D genes are given only for firm matches. Size is omitted from some rows. Given values are once, few, many or a class for expanded clones.

>.|TRBJ2-7|once|TRBV25-1
CASTIGEYEQYF
TGTGCCAGCACTATCGGGGAATACGAGCAGTACTTC
>TRBD1|TRBJ1-3|.|TRBV5-1
CASSLAGQGLSSGNTIYF
TGCGCCAGCAGCTTGGCGGGACAGGGGCTGAGCTCTGGAAACACCATATATTTT
>.|TRBJ2-3|.|TRBV5-1
CASSLYSDTQYF
TGCGCCAGCAGCTTGTATTCAGATACGCAGTATTTT
>.|TRBJ1-6|.|TRBV28
CASTDRNNSPLHF
TGTGCCAGCACCGACAGAAATAATTCACCCCTCCACTTT
>.|TRBJ1-5|.|TRBV5-8
CASRVQGLGPQHF
TGTGCCAGTCGGGTTCAGGGTCTAGGGCCCCAGCATTTT
>.|TRBJ2-2|.|TRBV7-6
CASSPLRPKRQAVLFF
TGTGCCAGCAGCCCTCTTAGGCCCAAAAGGCAGGCAGTGCTGTTTTTT
>TRBD1|TRBJ1-4|.|TRBV5-8
CASSLGQGAEANEKLFF
TGTGCCAGCAGCTTGGGACAGGGGGCGGAGGCTAATGAAAAACTGTTTTTT
>.|TRBJ1-5|.|TRBV30
CAWSEGGVNQPQHF
TGTGCCTGGAGTGAGGGGGGGGTCAATCAGCCCCAGCATTTT
>TRBD1|TRBJ2-7|.|TRBV27
CASSSQGEGRYEQYF
TGTGCCAGCAGTTCACAGGGGGAAGGAAGGTACGAGCAGTACTTC
>TRBD1|TRBJ1-5|once|TRBV19
CASSRSRHRGGSNQPQHF
TGTGCCAGTAGTCGGTCCCGCCACAGGGGAGGTAGCAATCAGCCCCAGCATTTT
>.|TRBJ1-3|.|TRBV4-1
CASSQGLGVGGIYF
TGCGCCAGCAGCCAGGGCCTAGGAGTCGGGGGCATATATTTT
>TRBD1|TRBJ2-5|.|TRBV5-4
CASSLMTGGVETQYF
TGTGCCAGCAGCTTGATGACAGGGGGTGTTGAGACCCAGTACTTC
>TRBD2|TRBJ2-1|.|TRBV5-5
CASSSGLALIDEQFF
TGTGCCAGCAGCTCGGGACTAGCGCTGATCGATGAGCAGTTCTTC
>.|TRBJ1-6|.|TRBV2
CASHIWGRSPLHF
TGTGCCAGTCATATCTGGGGCAGGTCACCCCTCCACTTT
>.|TRBJ2-1|.|TRBV5-1
CASSPDPVRVGEQFF
TGCGCCAGCAGCCCGGATCCTGTCCGGGTGGGTGAGCAGTTCTTC
>.|TRBJ2-1|.|TRBV19
CASSPPRFSYNEQFF
TGTGCCAGTAGTCCGCCGAGATTCTCCTACAATGAGCAGTTCTTC
>.|TRBJ2-7|once|TRBV4-2
CASSQGEEQYF
TGTGCCAGCAGCCAAGGAGAAGAGCAGTACTTC
>TRBD1|TRBJ2-7|.|TRBV18
CASSYRRDSYEQYF
TGTGCCAGCTCATATCGCCGGGACAGCTACGAGCAGTACTTC
>TRBD1|TRBJ1-4|.|TRBV6-5
CASSYLQGGGEKLFF
TGTGCCAGCAGTTACTTACAGGGGGGGGGTGAAAAACTGTTTTTT
>TRBD2|TRBJ2-3|.|TRBV28
CASIERREETDTQYF
TGTGCCAGCATTGAGAGGCGGGAGGAGACAGATACGCAGTATTTT
>TRBD1|TRBJ1-4|.|TRBV25-1
CASSEMRSTGAGFGKLLF
TGTGCCAGCAGTGAAATGAGGAGCACAGGGGCGGGATTTGGAAAACTGCTTTTT
>.|TRBJ1-1|.|TRBV6-5
CASSRENTEAFF
TGTGCCAGCAGTCGGGAGAACACTGAAGCTTTCTTT
>TRBD2|TRBJ2-7|.|TRBV4-1
CASSPRGGGSYEQYF
TGCGCCAGCAGCCCGCGCGGGGGGGGGTCCTACGAGCAGTACTTC
>TRBD1|TRBJ1-2|.|TRBV7-2
CASSQTPGTGGRGYTF
TGTGCCAGCAGCCAGACGCCCGGGACAGGGGGGAGAGGCTACACCTTC
>.|TRBJ1-3|once|TRBV5-4
CASSLVSGNTIYF
TGTGCCAGCAGCTTGGTATCTGGAAACACCATATATTTT
>TRBD2|TRBJ2-7|.|TRBV7-2
CASSPRASGGFYEQYF
TGTGCCAGCAGCCCGAGGGCTAGCGGGGGATTCTACGAGCAGTACTTC
>TRBD1|TRBJ2-2|.|TRBV19
CASSMRTGSGLNTGELFF
TGTGCCAGTAGTATGCGGACAGGGAGTGGGCTGAACACCGGGGAGCTGTTTTTT
>.|TRBJ2-1|.|TRBV7-2
CASSNRDTREQFF
TGTGCCAGCAGCAACCGGGACACTAGGGAGCAGTTCTTC
>.|TRBJ2-1|.|TRBV2
CASSGEGRNNEQFF
TGTGCCAGCAGTGGAGAGGGCCGTAACAATGAGCAGTTCTTC
>.|TRBJ1-2|once|TRBV5-6
CASSLVGLRTAGYTF
TGTGCCAGCAGCTTGGTAGGACTCCGGACAGCCGGCTACACCTTC
>.|TRBJ2-7|once|TRBV4-3
CASSQFLARGSYEQYF
TGCGCCAGCAGCCAATTTCTCGCGAGGGGGTCCTACGAGCAGTACTTC
>.|TRBJ2-2|once|TRBV5-5
CASSFRGGATNTGELFF
TGTGCCAGCAGCTTTCGGGGCGGGGCCACGAACACCGGGGAGCTGTTTTTT
>.|TRBJ2-7|once|TRBV2
CASSGAGSGAYEQYF
TGTGCCAGCAGTGGGGCTGGGAGCGGCGCCTACGAGCAGTACTTC
>TRBD1|TRBJ1-6|.|TRBV13
CASSPDRRSYNSPLHF
TGTGCCAGCAGCCCGGACAGGCGGTCCTATAATTCACCCCTCCACTTT
>TRBD2|TRBJ2-3|.|TRBV6-1
CASSVLAGAGDTQYF
TGTGCCAGCAGTGTGCTAGCGGGAGCGGGAGATACGCAGTATTTT
>.|TRBJ1-1|.|TRBV19
CASSLTGTNTEAFF
TGTGCCAGTAGTCTAACAGGGACGAACACTGAAGCTTTCTTT
>TRBD1|TRBJ1-1|.|TRBV15
CATSRSGQVNTEAFF
TGTGCCACCAGCAGGTCGGGACAGGTGAACACTGAAGCTTTCTTT
>.|TRBJ1-2|.|TRBV15
CATSQTAVPYGYTF
TGTGCCACCAGCCAGACAGCAGTCCCTTATGGCTACACCTTC
>TRBD1|TRBJ1-2|once|TRBV15
CATRDPAGQGVYGYTF
TGTGCCACCAGAGACCCGGCCGGACAGGGGGTTTATGGCTACACCTTC
>.|TRBJ1-2|.|TRBV19
CATLRDTNYGYTF
TGTGCCACCCTCCGGGACACTAACTATGGCTACACCTTC
>.|TRBJ2-7|.|TRBV7-8
CASRSQTGGYEQYF
TGTGCCAGCAGAAGTCAGACAGGAGGCTACGAGCAGTACTTC
>.|TRBJ1-1|.|TRBV28
CASSFWRGGTEAFF
TGTGCCAGCAGTTTTTGGAGGGGAGGCACTGAAGCTTTCTTT
>TRBD1|TRBJ1-5|.|TRBV28
CASSYHQRTGGLEPQHF
TGTGCCAGCAGCTACCATCAGAGGACAGGGGGCTTGGAGCCCCAGCATTTT
>.|TRBJ2-5|.|TRBV19
CASSMTWRQETQYF
TGTGCCAGTAGTATGACTTGGAGACAAGAGACCCAGTACTTC
>.|TRBJ2-5|.|TRBV5-1
CASSLDTETQYF
TGCGCCAGCAGCTTGGACACAGAGACCCAGTACTTC
>.|TRBJ2-7|once|TRBV7-9
CASSTLSGSYEQYF
TGTGCCAGCAGCACCCTCAGTGGCAGCTACGAGCAGTACTTC
>TRBD1|TRBJ1-1|.|TRBV7-2
CASSLNRDRGFRAFF
TGTGCCAGCAGCTTAAACCGGGACAGGGGATTCAGAGCTTTCTTT
>TRBD2|TRBJ2-2|.|TRBV7-9
CAERLLGLAGPEDTGELFF
TGTGCCGAACGCCTTCTTGGACTAGCGGGCCCGGAGGATACCGGGGAGCTGTTTTTT
>TRBD1|TRBJ1-2|.|TRBV11-2
CASSLVRTGPKKGTF
TGTGCCAGCAGCTTAGTTAGGACAGGGCCAAAAAAAGGCACCTTC
>.|TRBJ1-2|.|TRBV20-1
CSAFSGSGYTF
TGCAGTGCTTTTTCGGGGTCTGGCTACACCTTC
>.|TRBJ1-1|.|TRBV27
CASSFSGNTEAFF
TGTGCCAGCAGTTTCTCCGGGAACACTGAAGCTTTCTTT
>.|TRBJ1-3|few|TRBV7-9
CASREGTRVGNTIYF
TGTGCCAGCCGGGAGGGGACCCGGGTTGGAAACACCATATATTTT
>TRBD1|TRBJ1-4|.|TRBV15
CATSRDSPPDRVREKLFF
TGTGCCACCAGCAGAGATTCCCCCCCGGACAGGGTTAGGGAAAAACTGTTTTTT
>.|TRBJ1-6|.|TRBV28
CASTPSSGGTNSPLHF
TGTGCCAGCACCCCCTCCAGTGGGGGCACTAATTCACCCCTCCACTTT
>.|TRBJ1-5|.|TRBV28
CASRLSGDRGPQHF
TGTGCCAGCAGGTTGTCAGGGGACCGGGGTCCCCAGCATTTT
>.|TRBJ2-7|.|TRBV7-9
CASSLLLGVEQYF
TGTGCCAGCAGCCTCCTCCTAGGGGTCGAGCAGTACTTC
>.|TRBJ2-7|once|TRBV10-3
CAISEGGISSYEQYF
TGTGCCATCAGTGAGGGCGGCATTAGCTCCTACGAGCAGTACTTC
>.|TRBJ1-1|.|TRBV7-2
CASSPGNHVNTEAFF
TGTGCCAGCAGCCCCGGTAATCATGTTAACACTGAAGCTTTCTTT
>.|TRBJ1-1|.|TRBV28
CASSLGQNTEAFF
TGTGCCAGCAGTCTGGGACAGAACACTGAAGCTTTCTTT